A selection of T cell receptor beta chains follows, all from one sample in a study of OX40 agonist ivuxolimab in advanced cancers. Repertoires were generated with immunoSEQ multiplex PCR, while TCRdb's copy carries only in-frame clones and drops some. This sample has about 61,000 clones; roughly 84% occur once, and the top ten carry around 0.52%. This specimen was CD4+ or CD8+ T cells sorted from blood, taken in a trial of the OX40 agonist ivuxolimab. The receptor set was obtained from an adult with an advanced solid tumor such as melanoma, head and neck, liver or kidney cancer. Each CDR3 is given with its conserved first and last residue. The D gene is left open where the match is weak. Not all rows give a size; the values are once, few, many and, for expanded clones, a class.

d_gene: -
v_gene: TRBV2
abundance: -
j_gene: TRBJ2-2
len: 15
CDR3nt: TGTGCCAGCAAGTTCGGGACAAGTAGCACCGGGGAGCTGTTTTTT
CDR3aa: CASKFGTSSTGELFF

d_gene: TRBD2
v_gene: TRBV2
abundance: -
j_gene: TRBJ2-5
len: 16
CDR3nt: TGTGCCAGCAGTGAAAGCACTAGCGGTTACCAAGAGACCCAGTACTTC
CDR3aa: CASSESTSGYQETQYF

d_gene: TRBD2
v_gene: TRBV7-2
abundance: -
j_gene: TRBJ2-3
len: 15
CDR3nt: TGTGCCAGCAGCCAGAGACTAGCGGGACCATCCACGCAGTATTTT
CDR3aa: CASSQRLAGPSTQYF

d_gene: -
v_gene: TRBV5-1
abundance: -
j_gene: TRBJ2-6
len: 13
CDR3nt: TGCGCCAGCCAGTCTTCTGGGGCCAACGTCCTGACTTTC
CDR3aa: CASQSSGANVLTF

d_gene: -
v_gene: TRBV5-6
abundance: -
j_gene: TRBJ2-1
len: 15
CDR3nt: TGTGCCAGCAGCTTGGTCGCCGGCGCCTACAATGAGCAGTTCTTC
CDR3aa: CASSLVAGAYNEQFF

d_gene: TRBD2
v_gene: TRBV6-1
abundance: -
j_gene: TRBJ2-5
len: 16
CDR3nt: TGTGCCAGCAGTGCCAACCAAGGGACTATTCAAGAGACCCAGTACTTC
CDR3aa: CASSANQGTIQETQYF

d_gene: -
v_gene: TRBV11-2
abundance: -
j_gene: TRBJ1-2
len: 16
CDR3nt: TGTGCCAGCAGCTTAGAGGGAGGGGACTCAGGGTATGGCTACACCTTC
CDR3aa: CASSLEGGDSGYGYTF

d_gene: -
v_gene: TRBV19
abundance: -
j_gene: TRBJ1-5
len: 14
CDR3nt: TGTGCCAGTAGTATTCGTACAGTCAATCAGCCCCAGCATTTT
CDR3aa: CASSIRTVNQPQHF

d_gene: -
v_gene: TRBV10-3
abundance: -
j_gene: TRBJ1-2
len: 17
CDR3nt: TGTGCCATCAGTGAGTCGGCCTCAAGGGGCACAAACTATGGCTACACCTTC
CDR3aa: CAISESASRGTNYGYTF

d_gene: -
v_gene: TRBV6-5
abundance: -
j_gene: TRBJ2-5
len: 15
CDR3nt: TGTGCCAGCAGTTACTCGGGGGATTCTCAAGAGACCCAGTACTTC
CDR3aa: CASSYSGDSQETQYF

d_gene: -
v_gene: TRBV5-4
abundance: medium-sized
j_gene: TRBJ1-5
len: 13
CDR3nt: TGTGCCAGCAGCTTGGGCCCGGTACGGCCCCAGCATTTT
CDR3aa: CASSLGPVRPQHF

d_gene: -
v_gene: TRBV5-4
abundance: few
j_gene: TRBJ1-1
len: 14
CDR3nt: TGTGCCAGCAGCTTGAAGTCTCGGTCTACTGAAGCTTTCTTT
CDR3aa: CASSLKSRSTEAFF

d_gene: -
v_gene: TRBV15
abundance: -
j_gene: TRBJ2-1
len: 14
CDR3nt: -
CDR3aa: CATSRDFGPDEQFF

d_gene: -
v_gene: TRBV19
abundance: -
j_gene: TRBJ2-4
len: 14
CDR3nt: TGTGCCAGTAGTAAAGGTCCCCGGGAAAACATTCAGTACTTC
CDR3aa: CASSKGPRENIQYF

d_gene: -
v_gene: TRBV28
abundance: -
j_gene: TRBJ2-7
len: 12
CDR3nt: TGTGCCAGCACCATTGGGCGGGACGAGCAGTACTTC
CDR3aa: CASTIGRDEQYF

d_gene: -
v_gene: TRBV5-1
abundance: -
j_gene: TRBJ1-5
len: 16
CDR3nt: TGCGCCAGCAGCTTGGGGGACGGAGATAGCAATCAGCCCCAGCATTTT
CDR3aa: CASSLGDGDSNQPQHF

d_gene: -
v_gene: TRBV5-6
abundance: -
j_gene: TRBJ2-5
len: 16
CDR3nt: TGTGCCAGCAGCTTGAGAAAACTGGGCCGGGGGGAGACCCAGTACTTC
CDR3aa: CASSLRKLGRGETQYF

d_gene: TRBD1
v_gene: TRBV7-3
abundance: once
j_gene: TRBJ1-2
len: 17
CDR3nt: TGTGCCAGCAGCTCTGGTCAAATACAGGGGACCTCCTATGGCTACACCTTC
CDR3aa: CASSSGQIQGTSYGYTF

d_gene: -
v_gene: TRBV7-9
abundance: -
j_gene: TRBJ2-7
len: 15
CDR3nt: TGTGCCAGCAGCTCGCGCCTAGCGAAGACCTACGAGCAGTACTTC
CDR3aa: CASSSRLAKTYEQYF

d_gene: -
v_gene: TRBV5-6
abundance: -
j_gene: TRBJ1-2
len: 14
CDR3nt: TGTGCCAGCAGGAGACAGCCCGGGCGTCTTGGCTACACCTTC
CDR3aa: CASRRQPGRLGYTF

d_gene: -
v_gene: TRBV5-1
abundance: -
j_gene: TRBJ2-7
len: 13
CDR3nt: TGCGCCAGCAGCTTTACCAGGGACTACGAGCAGTACTTC
CDR3aa: CASSFTRDYEQYF

d_gene: -
v_gene: TRBV11-2
abundance: once
j_gene: TRBJ2-7
len: 17
CDR3nt: TGTGCCAGCAGCTTAAAAGCCCCCTCCGGGGGGCTGCACGAGCAGTACTTC
CDR3aa: CASSLKAPSGGLHEQYF

d_gene: TRBD1
v_gene: TRBV7-2
abundance: -
j_gene: TRBJ1-1
len: 13
CDR3nt: TGTGCCAGCAGCTTAATAGGGGGCTCTGAAGCTTTCTTT
CDR3aa: CASSLIGGSEAFF

d_gene: -
v_gene: TRBV4-2
abundance: -
j_gene: TRBJ2-4
len: 14
CDR3nt: TGTGCCAGCAGCCAATCACGGGAAGGAAACATTCAGTACTTC
CDR3aa: CASSQSREGNIQYF

d_gene: -
v_gene: TRBV5-1
abundance: -
j_gene: TRBJ2-1
len: 15
CDR3nt: TGCGCCAGCAGCTCCTCTAGTGAGTCCTACAATGAGCAGTTCTTC
CDR3aa: CASSSSSESYNEQFF

d_gene: -
v_gene: TRBV2
abundance: -
j_gene: TRBJ2-1
len: 13
CDR3nt: TGTGCCAGCAGGAGGGGGTCCTACAATGAGCAGTTCTTC
CDR3aa: CASRRGSYNEQFF

d_gene: -
v_gene: TRBV20-1
abundance: -
j_gene: TRBJ2-5
len: 11
CDR3nt: TGCAGTGCTAGGTGGGGAGAGACCCAGTACTTC
CDR3aa: CSARWGETQYF

d_gene: -
v_gene: TRBV28
abundance: -
j_gene: TRBJ1-4
len: 12
CDR3nt: TGTGCCGTGGGCCCGGGGCTTCAAAAACTGTTTTTT
CDR3aa: CAVGPGLQKLFF

d_gene: TRBD1
v_gene: TRBV19
abundance: -
j_gene: TRBJ2-1
len: 15
CDR3nt: TGTGCCAGTAGTACCACGTGGCAGGGGGACAATGAGCAGTTCTTC
CDR3aa: CASSTTWQGDNEQFF

d_gene: -
v_gene: TRBV10-3
abundance: few
j_gene: TRBJ1-2
len: 14
CDR3nt: TGTGCCATCAGTGTGTCAGGCGACAGCCCCGGCTACACCTTC
CDR3aa: CAISVSGDSPGYTF

d_gene: -
v_gene: TRBV4-2
abundance: -
j_gene: TRBJ2-5
len: 15
CDR3nt: TGTGCCAGCAGCCAAGGGACCTCGGGGCAAGAGACCCAGTACTTC
CDR3aa: CASSQGTSGQETQYF

d_gene: TRBD2
v_gene: TRBV15
abundance: -
j_gene: TRBJ2-1
len: 15
CDR3nt: TGTGCCACCAGCAGAGGCGGCGGGAGAGCGAATGAGCAGTTCTTC
CDR3aa: CATSRGGGRANEQFF

d_gene: -
v_gene: TRBV6-6
abundance: -
j_gene: TRBJ2-4
len: 14
CDR3nt: TGTGCCAGCGGAACAGGGTTAGCCAAAAACATTCAGTACTTC
CDR3aa: CASGTGLAKNIQYF

d_gene: TRBD1
v_gene: TRBV5-1
abundance: -
j_gene: TRBJ2-7
len: 19
CDR3nt: TGCGCCAGCAGCTTGGACGGGGGAACTCGGACAGGGCAAAACTACGAGCAGTACTTC
CDR3aa: CASSLDGGTRTGQNYEQYF

d_gene: -
v_gene: TRBV7-9
abundance: -
j_gene: TRBJ1-6
len: 17
CDR3nt: TGTGCCAGCAGCCGGTTTGGCTCCAAGGGCCTTAATTCACCCCTCCACTTT
CDR3aa: CASSRFGSKGLNSPLHF

d_gene: -
v_gene: TRBV28
abundance: -
j_gene: TRBJ2-5
len: 13
CDR3nt: TGTGCCAGCAGTAAGGGCCCTCGAGAGACCCAGTACTTC
CDR3aa: CASSKGPRETQYF

d_gene: -
v_gene: TRBV18
abundance: -
j_gene: TRBJ1-1
len: 15
CDR3nt: TGTGCCAGCTCACCACCGGACGGGGGCAACACTGAAGCTTTCTTT
CDR3aa: CASSPPDGGNTEAFF

d_gene: -
v_gene: TRBV14
abundance: once
j_gene: TRBJ1-2
len: 13
CDR3nt: TGTGCCAGCAGCCCTACATCTGGCTATGGCTACACCTTC
CDR3aa: CASSPTSGYGYTF

d_gene: -
v_gene: TRBV19
abundance: -
j_gene: TRBJ1-2
len: 14
CDR3nt: TGTGCCAGTAGTATAGATCGGGCCGCCCATGGCTACACCTTC
CDR3aa: CASSIDRAAHGYTF

d_gene: TRBD2
v_gene: TRBV2
abundance: -
j_gene: TRBJ2-1
len: 15
CDR3nt: TGTGCCAGCAGTAGACTAGCGGGAGGTAGTAATGAGCAGTTCTTC
CDR3aa: CASSRLAGGSNEQFF

d_gene: -
v_gene: TRBV27
abundance: -
j_gene: TRBJ2-5
len: 13
CDR3nt: TGTGCCAGCAGTCACCCCGGGATCGAGACCCAGTACTTC
CDR3aa: CASSHPGIETQYF

d_gene: -
v_gene: TRBV28
abundance: -
j_gene: TRBJ1-2
len: 12
CDR3nt: TGTGCCAGCCGAAAGGGTGATACTGGCTACACCTTC
CDR3aa: CASRKGDTGYTF

d_gene: TRBD1
v_gene: TRBV2
abundance: -
j_gene: TRBJ2-7
len: 14
CDR3nt: TGTGCCAGCAGTACTCGGACAGGGAGCTACGAGCAGTACTTC
CDR3aa: CASSTRTGSYEQYF

d_gene: -
v_gene: TRBV7-2
abundance: -
j_gene: TRBJ2-6
len: 14
CDR3nt: TGTGCCAGCAGCTTAGCACAGGAAATCAACGTCCTGACTTTC
CDR3aa: CASSLAQEINVLTF

d_gene: TRBD2
v_gene: TRBV11-2
abundance: -
j_gene: TRBJ2-3
len: 15
CDR3nt: TGTGCCAGCAGCCTCACGGGACTAGAGACAGATACGCAGTATTTT
CDR3aa: CASSLTGLETDTQYF

d_gene: TRBD2
v_gene: TRBV4-2
abundance: -
j_gene: TRBJ2-1
len: 16
CDR3nt: TGTGCCAGCAGCCCACTAGCGGGAGGAAATCCCAATGAGCAGTTCTTC
CDR3aa: CASSPLAGGNPNEQFF

d_gene: -
v_gene: TRBV30
abundance: -
j_gene: TRBJ2-1
len: 14
CDR3nt: TGTGCCTGGAGTTCACCAGGGATTCTGGATGAGCAGTTCTTC
CDR3aa: CAWSSPGILDEQFF

d_gene: -
v_gene: TRBV5-1
abundance: -
j_gene: TRBJ2-1
len: 13
CDR3nt: TGCGCCAGCAGTCGACAGGGAGGAAATGAGCAGTTCTTC
CDR3aa: CASSRQGGNEQFF

d_gene: -
v_gene: TRBV7-2
abundance: -
j_gene: TRBJ1-3
len: 14
CDR3nt: TGTGCCAGCAGCTTAAATGGAGGGGGAAACACCATATATTTT
CDR3aa: CASSLNGGGNTIYF